This T cell receptor (beta chain) appears in the sequencing data of a study of cytomegalovirus exposure and HLA in healthy donors. A remark on this clone: Its antigen is as yet unknown.

This CDR3 contains 16 residues. V was clipped by 3 bases and J by 5 bases; unmatched bases: 7. CDR1 and CDR2 (germline): SGHRS, YFSETQ. A multiplex PCR was run with 60 Vbeta primers and 13 Jbeta primers. Using immunoSEQ multiplex PCR, the repertoire was profiled, and TCRdb retains in-frame clones only, with some absent. This sample has 90,000 to 110,000 clones; roughly 70% occur once, and the top ten carry 5.4%. General study findings and limits: Association of a missense DCLRE1C variant with TCR beta V- and J-gene trimming was reported in a later analysis.

The sample comprised PBMCs. The TCR was taken from a woman in her 70s in good health and CMV-seropositive. The chain has TRBV5-1 and TRBJ2-5; TRBD2 aligns across 13 bases. The CDR3 loop reads CASSWGLAGKAETQYF. Here the CDR3 DNA reads TGCGCCAGCAGCTGGGGACTAGCGGGGAAAGCGGAGACCCAGTACTTC.